A single sample gave rise to the 10 T cell receptor beta chains below, sequenced in a study of early T cells in non-severe SARS-CoV-2 infection. From the 5' RACE reads, TCRdb called clonotypes with MiXCR, one entry per CDR3 protein. In the table there are about 40,000 distinct CDR3 sequences, about 5.9% of which are singletons. The sample here was whole blood, taken at baseline. These receptors were collected from an adult who was a healthcare worker with PCR-confirmed SARS-CoV-2 infection or an uninfected control (not recorded which).

This clonotype appeared a few times. CDR3 protein: CASSLAKARGYGYTF. The CDR3, as DNA: TGTGCCAGCAGCTTGGCCAAGGCCAGGGGGTATGGCTACACCTTC. This chain joins TRBV5-5 and TRBJ1-2; the match to TRBD1 covers 7 bases. CDR3 length: 15 residues. With V trimmed by 0 bases and J by 5 bases, 7 bases remained unmatched. Germline CDR1 reads SGHKS; CDR2 reads YYEKEE (reference sequence).

The V and J genes are TRBV27 and TRBJ2-7; D not certain. The germline CDR1 and CDR2 sequences are MNHEY and SMNVEV (reference sequence). This CDR3 spans 14 amino acids. Trimming pared 1 base from V and 5 bases from J, leaving 12 bases between. CDR3 DNA sequence: TGTGCCAGCAGTTTATTGGCCCCGGTTCACGAGCAGTACTTC. Its protein product is CASSLLAPVHEQYF.

This clonotype was observed many times. This CDR3 is CASSFGEYGYTF. The CDR3 DNA is TGTGCCAGCAGTTTTGGAGAATATGGCTACACCTTC. The chain couples TRBV12-3 or TRBV12-4 to TRBJ1-2, with D uncertain. Trimming took off 3 bases at V and 5 bases at J, with 7 bases between the two ends. The CDR3 consists of 12 residues.

This clonotype showed up many times. This sequence joins TRBV7-9 and TRBJ2-1; 12 bases are a match to TRBD2. Germline assignment: CDR1 SEHNR and CDR2 FQNEAQ (reference sequence). V trimming: 0 bases; J trimming: 8 bases; junction bases outside the gene matches: 5. CDR3 size: 16 residues. The CDR3 loop reads CASSLALAGGGDEQFF. The CDR3 DNA sequence: TGTGCCAGCAGCTTAGCACTAGCGGGGGGTGGTGATGAGCAGTTCTTC.

Concerning this clonotype itself: An end of the junction differs from the germline gene, which may be a read error. The genes are TRBV6-2 or TRBV6-3 and TRBJ2-7; TRBD2 might be the D (6 bases). Germline V lookup: CDR1 MNHEY, CDR2 SVGEGT. The CDR3 length is 13 residues. The CDR3, as DNA: TGTGCCAGCAGTTATGGACTACCTCTCCGCCAGAGCTTC. Translating gives CASSYGLPLRQSF.

This clonotype was seen ten or more times. The J gene is TRBJ1-2, the V gene TRBV7-2; D is ambiguous. The V end lost 1 base, the J end lost 5 bases, and 11 bases lay between the germline ends. This CDR3 has 14 amino acids. Germline V gene lookup returns CDR1 SGHTA and CDR2 FQGNSA. Here the CDR3 reads CASSLVSGMYGYTF. The CDR3 region has the DNA TGTGCCAGCAGCTTAGTCTCAGGAATGTATGGCTACACCTTC.

This clonotype appeared a few times. This chain joins TRBV6-2 or TRBV6-3 and TRBJ1-2; 7 nucleotides agree with TRBD1. The trim removed 6 bases at V and 3 bases at J, leaving 10 bases unmatched. CDR3 length: 15 residues. Germline CDR1 reads MNHEY; CDR2 reads SVGEGT. CDR3 sequence: CASRPRQGKDYGYTF. CDR3 nucleotides: TGTGCCAGCAGACCCAGACAGGGTAAAGACTATGGCTACACCTTC.

This clonotype was observed at least ten times. The chain carries TRBV20-1 and TRBJ2-2, with TRBD2 matching 8 bases. CDR1 and CDR2 (germline): DFQATT, SNEGSKA (reference sequence). The V and J ends lost 1 base and 1 base, in that order; junction bases with no gene match: 5. The CDR3 contains 16 residues. The CDR3 reads CSARAASGQNTGELFF. CDR3 sequence (DNA): TGCAGTGCTAGAGCCGCTAGCGGGCAGAACACCGGGGAGCTGTTTTTT.

This clonotype was seen a handful of times. This chain uses TRBV25-1 with TRBJ2-7; D could derive from TRBD1 or TRBD2 (5 bases each). Germline V gene lookup returns CDR1 MGHDK and CDR2 SYGVNS. The CDR3 runs to 16 residues. The germline V and J ends were trimmed by 3 bases and 3 bases, with 18 bases remaining between them. CDR3 residues: CASSEGTGREIYEQYF. DNA of the CDR3: TGTGCCAGCAGTGAGGGGACGGGCAGGGAGATCTACGAGCAGTACTTC.

This clonotype has more than one count but fewer than ten. V gene TRBV28 combines with J gene TRBJ2-1, with unresolved D. In germline, CDR1 is MDHEN, CDR2 SYDVKM. The CDR3 runs to 12 residues. Deletions cut 1 base from V and 2 bases from J, with 0 bases between. CDR3 loop: CASSLSYNEQFF. The CDR3 region has the DNA TGTGCCAGCAGTTTATCCTACAATGAGCAGTTCTTC.